The next 22 T cell receptor beta chains were all read from a single sample in a study of T cell repertoires in cytomegalovirus infection. MiXCR, applied by TCRdb to the reads, yields one record per CDR3 protein. The sample yields about 490,000 distinct CDR3 sequences, less than 30% seen once. The sequenced sample was PBMCs. The receptor set was obtained from a human donor in good health (CMV status not recorded). Some clones in this sample may be carry-over from other donors' samples.

This clonotype was seen more than once but under ten times. The V and J genes are TRBV6-1 and TRBJ1-6, with a possible D match to TRBD1 (5 bases). Trimming removed 1 base at V and 9 bases at J, with 16 bases between. Germline CDR1 and CDR2: MNHNS and SASEGT. CDR3 length: 16 amino acids. The CDR3 region is CASSEGSAGLASPLHF. The CDR3 nucleotides are TGTGCCAGCAGTGAAGGATCGGCAGGGCTTGCTTCACCCCTCCACTTT.

The chain employs TRBV20-1 and TRBJ1-5, with D unclear. This CDR3 has 16 amino acids. V lost 0 bases to trimming and J lost 3 bases, with 15 bases between them. Germline-derived CDR1 and CDR2 are DFQATT and SNEGSKA (reference sequence). CDR3 residues: CSARDSVAALNQPQHF. The CDR3 DNA sequence: TGCAGTGCTAGAGATTCGGTGGCAGCCCTCAATCAGCCCCAGCATTTT.

This clonotype appeared a few times. Relative to the germline gene, one junction end is altered; a read error may explain this. The V and J genes are TRBV7-6 and TRBJ2-1, with a weak D call TRBD1 (7 bases). Germline-derived CDR1 and CDR2 are SGHVS and FNYEAQ. The CDR3 runs to 13 residues. DNA of the CDR3: TGTGCTAGCAGCTTAAACAGGGGAGGTGAGCAGTTCTTC. Encoded protein: CASSLNRGGEQFF.

This clonotype was counted a few times. The rearrangement joins TRBV6-2 or TRBV6-3 to TRBJ2-1, with 8 positions matching TRBD2. CDR1 and CDR2 from the germline V gene are MNHEY and SVGEGT. The CDR3 totals 19 residues. V dropped 6 bases and J dropped 3; count of bases not matched to a gene: 19. In DNA form, the CDR3 reads TGTGCCAGCAGAGGTTTGGGGCTAGCGGGTACAAAATTCTACAATGAGCAGTTCTTC. As protein: CASRGLGLAGTKFYNEQFF.

This sequence joins TRBV6-2 or TRBV6-3 and TRBJ2-7; a possible D gene is TRBD2 (5 bases). V was trimmed by 0 bases and J by 1 base, leaving 10 bases between them. The CDR3 is made up of 15 amino acids. The germline V gene encodes CDR1 MNHEY and CDR2 SVGEGT. In nucleotides, the CDR3 is TGTGCCAGCAGTTACTCGCCAACTAGTTCCTACGAGCAGTACGTC. Its translation is CASSYSPTSSYEQYV.

As DNA, the CDR3 is TGTGCCAGCAGCTCCCGACAGGGCGCCGACACTGAAGCTTTCTTT. Translating it yields CASSSRQGADTEAFF. The rearrangement links TRBV11-2 to TRBJ1-1, with 7 bases that match TRBD1. Germline V lookup: CDR1 SGHAT, CDR2 FQNNGV. CDR3 length equals 15 residues. Trimming at V came to 4 bases and at J to 3 bases, leaving 8 bases not matched to a gene. The entire variable domain, with the rest obtained from reference TRBV11-2 and TRBJ1-1, is as follows: EAGVAQSPRYKIIEKRQSVAFWCNPISGHATLYWYQQILGQGPKLLIQFQNNGVVDDSQLPKDRFSAERLKGVDSTLKIQPAKLEDSAVYLCASSSRQGADTEAFFGQGTRLTVV.

V gene TRBV19 combines with J gene TRBJ1-2; D is ambiguous. This CDR3 comprises 12 residues. V lost 5 bases and J lost 8, with 12 bases in between. Germline loops: CDR1 LNHDA, CDR2 SQIVND (reference sequence). The CDR3: CASSPRQTGYTF. In DNA form, the CDR3 reads TGTGCCAGTAGTCCGAGACAAACCGGCTACACCTTC.

This clonotype showed up just a few times. This chain connects TRBV28 to TRBJ2-7, with 12 nucleotides matching TRBD2. The V gene end was trimmed by 6 bases and the J gene end by 9 bases; junction bases not matched to a gene: 9. This CDR3 comprises 14 residues. Germline CDR1 MDHEN, CDR2 SYDVKM. The CDR3 is CASRPSGRGLVQYF. DNA of the CDR3: TGTGCCAGCAGACCTAGCGGGAGGGGCCTAGTGCAGTACTTC. The variable domain in full, with the rest retrieved from reference TRBV28 and TRBJ2-7, is DVKVTQSSRYLVKRTGEKVFLECVQDMDHENMFWYRQDPGLGLRLIYFSYDVKMKEKGDIPEGYSVSREKKERFSLILESASTNQTSMYLCASRPSGRGLVQYFGPGTRLTVT.

The chain has TRBV7-9 and TRBJ2-1; 10 bases line up with TRBD2. The CDR3 loop spans 15 amino acids. Germline lookup yields CDR1 SEHNR and CDR2 FQNEAQ (reference sequence). Trimming removed 4 bases from V and 6 bases from J; junction bases left unmatched: 6. The CDR3 region has the DNA TGTGCCAGCAGCTATCTAGCGGGAGTAAGCAATGAGCAGTTCTTC. Residues: CASSYLAGVSNEQFF.

V usage is TRBV11-3 and J usage is TRBJ2-1; no definite D call. Germline V gene lookup returns CDR1 SGHNT and CDR2 YENEEA. Trimming stripped 5 bases from V and 9 bases from J, with 14 bases between. CDR3 length equals 13 residues. CDR3 bases: TGTGCCAGCAGCCCCACGGGCGTTGGTGAGCAGTTCTTC. Translation: CASSPTGVGEQFF.

The V gene is TRBV10-3, the J gene TRBJ1-2; weak D call: TRBD1 (6 bases). This CDR3 spans 11 amino acids. Trimming took 9 bases from V and 3 from J, leaving 8 bases between them. Germline V lookup: CDR1 ENHRY, CDR2 SYGVKD. In DNA, the CDR3 is TGTGCCATAGGACAGCACTATGGCTACACCTTC. Protein sequence: CAIGQHYGYTF.

This clonotype has a count of ten or more. This sequence joins TRBV7-6 and TRBJ2-7; possible D gene TRBD1, 6 bases. Trimming took off 5 bases at V and 2 bases at J, with 16 bases between the two ends. This CDR3 contains 15 residues. Germline V gives CDR1 SGHVS, CDR2 FNYEAQ. In DNA form, the CDR3 reads TGTGCCAGCAGCGTCAGGGGCCCTGGGACCTACGAGCAGTACTTC. This codes for CASSVRGPGTYEQYF.

The V call is TRBV6-2 or TRBV6-3, the J call TRBJ2-3; 11 bases agree with TRBD2. The germline CDR1 and CDR2 sequences are MNHEY and SVGEGT. This CDR3 region has 17 residues. With V trimmed by 4 bases and J by 2 bases, 8 bases remained unmatched. The CDR3: CASSSFGLAGLTDTQYF. Here the CDR3 DNA reads TGTGCCAGCAGTTCTTTTGGACTAGCGGGCCTCACAGATACGCAGTATTTT.

The chain is built from TRBV19 and TRBJ1-4; TRBD1 is a possible D gene (6 bases). Trimming removed 7 bases from V and 7 bases from J, with 19 bases in between. The germline V gene encodes CDR1 LNHDA and CDR2 SQIVND (reference sequence). The CDR3 runs to 15 residues. The CDR3 coding sequence is TGTGCCAGTACCCTTATTGCAGGGGTACCTGAAAAACTGTTTTTT. Translating gives CASTLIAGVPEKLFF.

This clonotype was seen a handful of times. V and J are TRBV12-3 or TRBV12-4 and TRBJ1-5; TRBD1 matches 9 bases. V shed 3 bases, J shed 0 bases, and the junction held 6 bases outside the gene matches. This CDR3 comprises 17 residues. The CDR3 sequence is CASSFGDRALSNQPQHF. Written as DNA, the CDR3 is TGTGCCAGCAGTTTCGGGGACAGGGCCCTTAGCAATCAGCCCCAGCATTTT.

The rearrangement joins TRBV7-3 to TRBJ1-2; D is unresolved. The CDR3 runs to 13 residues. V lost 1 base, J lost 8 bases, and 11 bases lay in between. Germline V gives CDR1 SGHTA, CDR2 FQGTGA. CDR3 amino acids: CASSLSRSSGYTF. The CDR3 region has the DNA TGTGCCAGCAGCTTAAGTCGGAGCTCGGGCTACACCTTC.

This clonotype has only one observation. J is TRBJ2-4 and V is TRBV11-3; 13 positions agree with TRBD2. Germline CDR1 is SGHNT and CDR2 is YENEEA. V trimming: 4 bases; J trimming: 3 bases; junction bases outside the gene matches: 6. The CDR3 loop spans 17 amino acids. The DNA of the CDR3 is TGTGCCAGCAGCTCGGGACTAGCGGGAATTGGCAAAAACATTCAGTACTTC. This gives the protein CASSSGLAGIGKNIQYF.

The J gene is TRBJ2-7, the V gene TRBV11-1; no definite D call. CDR3 length: 14 amino acids. The V and J ends lost 0 bases and 3 bases respectively, with 9 bases between them. Germline V lookup: CDR1 SGHAT, CDR2 FQDESV (reference sequence). CDR3 in DNA: TGTGCCAGCAGCTTAGCCAGGACGGACTACGAGCAGTACTTC. Translation: CASSLARTDYEQYF.

In this sample, this clonotype turned up many times. V and J are TRBV7-2 and TRBJ1-2, with no clear D. Germline loops: CDR1 SGHTA, CDR2 FQGNSA. Trimming removed 1 base from V and 2 bases from J, with 5 bases in between. The CDR3 has 13 amino acids. As DNA, the CDR3 is TGTGCCAGCAGCTTAGTCAACAACTATGGCTACACCTTC. The encoded protein is CASSLVNNYGYTF.

This clonotype was counted only a few times. The gene calls are TRBV6-5 and TRBJ2-4; TRBD1 matches 12 bases. The germline V gene encodes CDR1 MNHEY and CDR2 SVGAGI. CDR3 length: 16 amino acids. With 2 bases clipped from V and 8 bases from J, the junction kept 7 bases outside the gene matches. The DNA for the CDR3 is TGTGCCAGCAGTTACGCCGCCGGGACAGGGGGCGACATTCAGTACTTC. This gives the protein CASSYAAGTGGDIQYF.

Ten or more counts support this clonotype. The genes are TRBV7-2 and TRBJ2-3; possible D gene TRBD1, 5 bases. The CDR3 runs 14 residues. CDR1 and CDR2 from the germline V gene are SGHTA and FQGNSA. V dropped 9 bases and J dropped 0 bases, with 13 bases sitting between them. The chain's CDR3 is CASRGTPSTDTQYF. In DNA, the CDR3 is TGTGCCAGTAGGGGTACACCTAGCACAGATACGCAGTATTTT.

This clonotype occurred a few times. V usage is TRBV12-3 or TRBV12-4 and J usage is TRBJ2-4; a possible D gene is TRBD2 (6 bases). The CDR3 consists of 15 residues. The V end was cut by 6 bases, the J end by 3 bases, with 15 bases between. The CDR3 loop reads CASREGPPDKNIQYF. DNA of the CDR3: TGTGCCAGCAGGGAGGGTCCCCCGGACAAAAACATTCAGTACTTC.